Listed below are T cell receptor beta chains from one sample, sequenced in a study of blood T cell repertoires in COVID-19. The protocol was immunoSEQ multiplex PCR, while the TCRdb copy is restricted to in-frame clones and leaves out a portion. In the table there are 110,000 or so clones, around 90% of which are singletons. The sample consisted of peripheral blood. The receptors originated from a woman aged 45-60 years with acute or convalescent COVID-19. Both conserved end residues are part of each CDR3. D genes are given only for firm matches. Clone sizes are given selectively: once, few, many, or a class where the clone is expanded.

j_gene | len | d_gene | abundance | v_gene | CDR3nt | CDR3aa
TRBJ2-1 | 14 | NA | NA | TRBV9 | TGTGCCAGCAGCGTAGGGACAGTTGACAATGAGCAGTTCTTC | CASSVGTVDNEQFF
TRBJ1-1 | 14 | NA | NA | TRBV11-2 | TGTGCCAGCAGCTTAGTAGGAGGCTCCCCTGAAGCTTTCTTT | CASSLVGGSPEAFF
TRBJ2-2 | 16 | NA | NA | TRBV19 | TGTGCCAGTAGTATAAGGGGTACACAGAACACCGGGGAGCTGTTTTTT | CASSIRGTQNTGELFF
TRBJ2-7 | 14 | NA | NA | TRBV7-9 | TGTGCCAGCAGCTCCTGGACTACATCCTACGAGCAGTACTTC | CASSSWTTSYEQYF
TRBJ1-5 | 12 | NA | NA | TRBV6-5 | TGTGCCAGCGGGACAAGAAATCAGCCCCAGCATTTT | CASGTRNQPQHF
TRBJ1-6 | 14 | TRBD1 | NA | TRBV10-3 | TGTGCCATCACGACAGGGCTCCATGATTCACCCCTCCACTTT | CAITTGLHDSPLHF
TRBJ2-1 | 16 | NA | NA | TRBV5-1 | TGCGCCAGCAGCTTAAATTTACTACCCTCCTACAATGAGCAGTTCTTC | CASSLNLLPSYNEQFF
TRBJ1-5 | 13 | NA | NA | TRBV12-3/TRBV12-4 | TGTGCCAGCAGTTTCGGGATAAGTCAGCCCCAGCATTTT | CASSFGISQPQHF
TRBJ2-5 | 12 | NA | NA | TRBV6-5 | TGTGCCGGTCAAAGGGGGGGAGAGACCCAGTACTTC | CAGQRGGETQYF
TRBJ1-2 | 16 | NA | once | TRBV4-1 | TGCGCCAGCAGCCAAGATTGGTGGGGCGGTGGTGATGGCTACACCTTC | CASSQDWWGGGDGYTF
TRBJ2-1 | 16 | NA | NA | TRBV19 | TGTGCCAGTAACCCAGAGAAGGGGCCCTACTCCAATGAGCAGTTCTTC | CASNPEKGPYSNEQFF
TRBJ2-1 | 13 | NA | NA | TRBV2 | TGTGCCAGCACGGGGGGCCTTTCTGGTGAGCAGTTCTTC | CASTGGLSGEQFF
TRBJ2-1 | 16 | NA | once | TRBV7-6 | TGTGCCAGCAGCTTAGGAGGTCCGAGCTCCTACAATGAGCAGTTCTTC | CASSLGGPSSYNEQFF
TRBJ1-2 | 15 | NA | NA | TRBV18 | TGTGCCAGCTCACGTAACAGGATACCTAACTATGGCTACACCTTC | CASSRNRIPNYGYTF
TRBJ2-7 | 16 | NA | NA | TRBV10-3 | TGTGCCATCAGTGAGTCGGCGGGCGGGGACGGCTTCGAGCAGTACTTC | CAISESAGGDGFEQYF
TRBJ1-1 | 14 | TRBD1 | once | TRBV29-1 | TGCAGCGTTGTGGGACAGGGTAGGTACACTGAAGCTTTCTTT | CSVVGQGRYTEAFF
TRBJ2-1 | 14 | TRBD1 | NA | TRBV7-2 | TGTGCCAGCAGCCCTACTAGACAGGGGCAGGAGCAGTTCTTC | CASSPTRQGQEQFF
TRBJ2-7 | 13 | TRBD1 | NA | TRBV28 | TGTGCCAGCCACCACAGGGGTTCCTACGAGCAGTACTTC | CASHHRGSYEQYF
TRBJ1-1 | 15 | NA | NA | TRBV7-2 | TGTGCCAGCAGCTTAGCCCTGGGGGGAAACACTGAAGCTTTCTTT | CASSLALGGNTEAFF
TRBJ1-6 | 16 | NA | NA | TRBV3-1/TRBV3-2 | TGTGCCAGCAGCCAAGATATTGAGACTTATAATTCACCCCTCCACTTT | CASSQDIETYNSPLHF
TRBJ2-3 | 14 | TRBD2 | NA | TRBV18 | TGTGCCAGCTCACCAGGGAGGGCTCAGGATACGCAGTATTTT | CASSPGRAQDTQYF
TRBJ2-1 | 15 | TRBD1 | NA | TRBV4-2 | TGTGCCAGCAGCCAAGGCGAGGGGGCCGGCAATGAGCAGTTCTTC | CASSQGEGAGNEQFF
TRBJ2-6 | 18 | NA | NA | TRBV27 | TGTGCCAGCTCGAACCTCGGAGATTTCAGCTCTGGGGCCAACGTCCTGACTTTC | CASSNLGDFSSGANVLTF
TRBJ2-7 | 14 | TRBD1 | NA | TRBV12-5 | TGTGCCTCATTGCCGGGACAGGGTCGGATCGAGCAGTACTTC | CASLPGQGRIEQYF
TRBJ1-5 | 13 | NA | NA | TRBV30 | TGTGCCTGGACCAGCGACCGATACGGGGCCCAGCATTTT | CAWTSDRYGAQHF
TRBJ2-3 | 16 | NA | NA | TRBV4-2 | TGTGCCAGCAGCCAAGGAGGCAGGGGCGAGGTAGATACGCAGTATTTT | CASSQGGRGEVDTQYF
TRBJ2-1 | 13 | NA | NA | TRBV25-1 | TGTGCCAGCAGTGATGTAACGGTCAATGAGCAGTTCTTC | CASSDVTVNEQFF
TRBJ1-1 | 13 | TRBD1 | NA | TRBV6-5 | TGTGCCAGCAGGGACAGGGGTGGCACTGAAGCTTTCTTT | CASRDRGGTEAFF
TRBJ2-5 | 13 | TRBD2 | NA | TRBV29-1 | TGCAGCGGGTGGGGAGGGTTGCAAGAGACCCAGTACTTC | CSGWGGLQETQYF
TRBJ2-1 | 17 | TRBD1 | NA | TRBV7-2 | TGTGCCAGCAGCTTAGGGGGCGGAAGACAGGGCTACAATGAGCAGTTCTTC | CASSLGGGRQGYNEQFF
TRBJ2-5 | 15 | NA | NA | TRBV5-6 | TGTGCCAGCAGCTTTGGGGGGACTTCCCAAGAGACCCAGTACTTC | CASSFGGTSQETQYF
TRBJ1-2 | 14 | NA | NA | TRBV6-5 | TGTGCCAGCAGTTACAACAGGGAATATAGAGGCTACACCTTC | CASSYNREYRGYTF
TRBJ1-5 | 21 | NA | NA | TRBV19 | TGTGCCAGTGCGGGAACGGTGGAGGGGAATCAGGGCGCCTTCAATGATCAGCCCCAGCATTTT | CASAGTVEGNQGAFNDQPQHF
TRBJ1-3 | 15 | TRBD1 | NA | TRBV7-8 | TGTGCCAGCAGCCCCGGGACAGGGGCTGGAAACACCATATATTTT | CASSPGTGAGNTIYF
TRBJ2-1 | 18 | TRBD2 | NA | TRBV24-1 | TGTGCCACCAGTGATCGAACTACTAGCGGACACTCCTACAATGAGCAGTTCTTC | CATSDRTTSGHSYNEQFF
TRBJ2-5 | 17 | NA | NA | TRBV7-2 | TGTGCCAGCAGCTTAGTGGCGGCTATGGCATCCCAAGAGACCCAGTACTTC | CASSLVAAMASQETQYF
TRBJ2-5 | 15 | TRBD1 | NA | TRBV6-5 | TGTGCCAGCAGTTTCGAACAGGGGCAACAAGAGACCCAGTACTTC | CASSFEQGQQETQYF
TRBJ2-5 | 16 | NA | NA | TRBV2 | TGTGCCAGCAGCGCCCCCCGGAACACGGGACAAGAGACCCAGTACTTC | CASSAPRNTGQETQYF
TRBJ1-4 | 16 | NA | NA | TRBV13 | TGTGCCAGCAGCTTTCAGGGTTCTGCAACTAATGAAAAACTGTTTTTT | CASSFQGSATNEKLFF
TRBJ1-4 | 14 | TRBD1 | NA | TRBV30 | TGTGCCTGGAGTGTAGGACAGGGCGGTGAAAAACTGTTTTTT | CAWSVGQGGEKLFF
TRBJ1-1 | 13 | NA | once | TRBV6-5 | TGTGCCAGCAGTAAAACACAGGGTTCTGAAGCTTTCTTT | CASSKTQGSEAFF
TRBJ1-1 | 16 | TRBD1 | NA | TRBV5-6 | TGTGCCAGCAGCTGGAAAGTTGACAGGGCGAACACTGAAGCTTTCTTT | CASSWKVDRANTEAFF
TRBJ2-3 | 12 | NA | NA | TRBV5-4 | TGTGCCAGCAGCGGCCGCACAGATACGCAGTATTTT | CASSGRTDTQYF
TRBJ1-1 | 17 | NA | NA | TRBV11-2 | TGTGCCAGCAGCTTATTGGGGGCCGGTAGCTCGAACACTGAAGCTTTCTTT | CASSLLGAGSSNTEAFF
TRBJ1-2 | 11 | TRBD1 | NA | TRBV30 | TGTGCCTTAACAGGGGATCCTGGCTACACCTTC | CALTGDPGYTF
TRBJ2-7 | 14 | TRBD1 | NA | TRBV7-9 | TGTGCCAGCAGCTCCGGGACAGGGTTATACGAGCAGTACTTC | CASSSGTGLYEQYF
TRBJ2-1 | 14 | NA | NA | TRBV4-1 | TGCGCCAGCAGCCAAGGAGGAGGGGACAATGAGCAGTTCTTC | CASSQGGGDNEQFF
TRBJ1-2 | 16 | TRBD1 | NA | TRBV19 | TGTGCCAGTAGTGGGAACAGGGTACAGGGGAACTATGGCTACACCTTC | CASSGNRVQGNYGYTF
TRBJ1-4 | 14 | NA | NA | TRBV7-2 | TGTGCCAGCAGCGGCTTAGGGACTGGGGAAAAACTGTTTTTT | CASSGLGTGEKLFF
TRBJ1-3 | 17 | NA | NA | TRBV28 | TGTGCCACGAAATCGATAGGGAGGACACAGGACGGGAGGGCCATATATTTT | CATKSIGRTQDGRAIYF
TRBJ2-1 | 15 | NA | NA | TRBV28 | TGTGCCAGCAGCACCGGACTTCCCTCCTACAATGAGCAGTTCTTC | CASSTGLPSYNEQFF
TRBJ2-3 | 14 | NA | once | TRBV6-5 | TGTGCCAGCAGTTACGGGGGGTTGCGAGATACGCAGTATTTT | CASSYGGLRDTQYF
TRBJ1-4 | 12 | NA | NA | TRBV10-3 | TGTGCCATCAGTGGTACGAGTGAAAAACTGTTTTTT | CAISGTSEKLFF
TRBJ1-2 | 14 | NA | NA | TRBV4-3 | TGCGCCAGCAGCCAGGACCCGGGAGGCTATGGCTACACCTTC | CASSQDPGGYGYTF
TRBJ1-1 | 13 | TRBD1 | NA | TRBV2 | TGTGCCAGCAGGACAGGGTATGTAGGTGAAGCTTTCTTT | CASRTGYVGEAFF
TRBJ2-7 | 12 | NA | NA | TRBV23-1 | TGCGCCAGCACCCCCCCCGGCTACGAGCAGTACTTC | CASTPPGYEQYF
TRBJ1-2 | 13 | NA | NA | TRBV12-3/TRBV12-4 | TGTGCCAGCAGCGTTACAGGGATTCATGGCTACACCTTC | CASSVTGIHGYTF